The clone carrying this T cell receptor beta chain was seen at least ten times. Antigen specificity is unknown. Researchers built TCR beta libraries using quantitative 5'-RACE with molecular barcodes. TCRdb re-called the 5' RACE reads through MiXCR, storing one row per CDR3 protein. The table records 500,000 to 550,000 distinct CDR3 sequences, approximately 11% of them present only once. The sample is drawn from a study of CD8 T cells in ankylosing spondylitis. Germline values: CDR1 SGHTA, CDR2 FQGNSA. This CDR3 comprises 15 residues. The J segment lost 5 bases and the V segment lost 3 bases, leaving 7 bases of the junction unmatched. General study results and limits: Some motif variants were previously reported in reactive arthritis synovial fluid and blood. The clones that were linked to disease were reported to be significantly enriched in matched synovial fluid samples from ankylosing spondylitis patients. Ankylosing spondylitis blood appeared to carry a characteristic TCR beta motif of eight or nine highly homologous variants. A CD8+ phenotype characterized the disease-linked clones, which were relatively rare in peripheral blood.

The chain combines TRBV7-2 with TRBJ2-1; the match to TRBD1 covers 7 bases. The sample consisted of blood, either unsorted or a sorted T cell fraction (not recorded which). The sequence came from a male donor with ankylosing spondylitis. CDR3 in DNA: TGTGCCAGCAGCTTCCGTGGACAGGTGAACAATGAGCAGTTCTTC. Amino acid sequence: CASSFRGQVNNEQFF.